This TCR beta chain derives from a study of T cells in Graves' hyperthyroidism and ophthalmopathy. This clonotype was seen ten or more times. The CDR3 totals 13 residues. V dropped 7 bases and J dropped 8 bases, with 17 bases sitting between them. Germline loops: CDR1 SGHAT, CDR2 FQNNGV. RNA transcripts yielded amplified TCR beta CDR3 regions. The TCR CDR3 first-round RT-PCR relied on the HTBI primer set. TCRdb called the multiplex PCR reads again in MiXCR, with one record for every CDR3 protein. This table holds about 640,000 distinct CDR3 sequences, under 25% found once. The sequence derives from a man in his thirties or forties with Graves' ophthalmopathy. Sequencing was carried out using blood. The chain recombines TRBV11-2 with TRBJ1-1; tentative D call: TRBD1 (5 bases). The CDR3 DNA reads TGTGCCAGCATCTCTTCCAGGGAAAGGGAAGCTTTCTTT. This gives the protein CASISSREREAFF.